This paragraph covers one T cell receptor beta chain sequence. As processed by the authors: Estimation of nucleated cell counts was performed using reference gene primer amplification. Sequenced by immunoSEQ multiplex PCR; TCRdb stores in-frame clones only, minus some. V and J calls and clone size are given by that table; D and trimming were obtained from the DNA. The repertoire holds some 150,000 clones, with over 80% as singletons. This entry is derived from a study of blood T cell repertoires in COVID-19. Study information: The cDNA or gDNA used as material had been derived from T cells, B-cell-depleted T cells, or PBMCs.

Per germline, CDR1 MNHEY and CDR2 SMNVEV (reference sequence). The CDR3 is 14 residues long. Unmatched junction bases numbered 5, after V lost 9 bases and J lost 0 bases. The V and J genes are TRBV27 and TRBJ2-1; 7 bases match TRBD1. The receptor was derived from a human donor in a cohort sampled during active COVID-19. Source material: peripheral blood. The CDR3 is CASNRGDSYNEQFF. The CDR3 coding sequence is TGTGCCAGTAACAGGGGCGACTCCTACAATGAGCAGTTCTTC.